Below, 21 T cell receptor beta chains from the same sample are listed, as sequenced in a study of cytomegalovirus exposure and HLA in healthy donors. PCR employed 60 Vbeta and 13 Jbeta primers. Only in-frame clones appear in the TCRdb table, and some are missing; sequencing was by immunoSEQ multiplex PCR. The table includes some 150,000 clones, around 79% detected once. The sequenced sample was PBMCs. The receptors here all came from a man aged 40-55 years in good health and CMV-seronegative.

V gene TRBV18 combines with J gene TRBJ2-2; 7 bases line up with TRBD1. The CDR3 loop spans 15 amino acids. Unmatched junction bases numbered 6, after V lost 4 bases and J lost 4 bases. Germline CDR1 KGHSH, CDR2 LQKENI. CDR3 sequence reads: CASSLLDRSTGELFF. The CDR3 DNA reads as TGTGCCAGCTCACTCTTGGACAGGAGCACCGGGGAGCTGTTTTTT.

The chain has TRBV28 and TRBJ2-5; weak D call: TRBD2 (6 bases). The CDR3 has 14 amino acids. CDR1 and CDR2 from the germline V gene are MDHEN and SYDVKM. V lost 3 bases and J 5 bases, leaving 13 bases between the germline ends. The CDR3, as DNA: TGTGCCAGCAGTTTTTACGGGGGACCGGAGACCCAGTACTTC. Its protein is CASSFYGGPETQYF.

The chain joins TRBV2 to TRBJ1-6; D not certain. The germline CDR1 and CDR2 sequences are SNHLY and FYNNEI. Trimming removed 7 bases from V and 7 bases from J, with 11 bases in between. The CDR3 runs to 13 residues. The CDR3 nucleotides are TGTGCCAGCACAGCACAGATGAATTCACCCCTCCACTTT. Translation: CASTAQMNSPLHF.

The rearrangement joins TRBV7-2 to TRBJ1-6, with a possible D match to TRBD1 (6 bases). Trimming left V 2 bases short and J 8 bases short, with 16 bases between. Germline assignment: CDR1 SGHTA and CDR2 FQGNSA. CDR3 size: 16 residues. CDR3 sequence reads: CASSLSEGTYYSPLHF. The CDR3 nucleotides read TGTGCCAGCAGCTTATCGGAAGGGACATATTATTCACCCCTCCACTTT.

CDR3 protein: CASRRGGRNEQYF. CDR3 coding DNA: TGTGCCAGCAGAAGGGGGGGCCGGAACGAGCAGTACTTC. This chain uses TRBV28 with TRBJ2-7, with D perhaps matching TRBD2 (7 bases). Trimming left V 6 bases short and J 5 bases short, with 14 bases between. The CDR3 loop spans 13 amino acids. The V gene's germline CDR1 is MDHEN and CDR2 SYDVKM.

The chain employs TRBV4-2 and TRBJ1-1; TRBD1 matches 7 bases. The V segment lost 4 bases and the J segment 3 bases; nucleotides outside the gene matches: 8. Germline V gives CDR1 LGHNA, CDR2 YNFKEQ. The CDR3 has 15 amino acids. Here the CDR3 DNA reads TGTGCCAGCAGCCCATCGCTTACAGGGGACACTGAAGCTTTCTTT. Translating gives CASSPSLTGDTEAFF.

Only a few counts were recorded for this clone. CDR3 in amino acids: CASSSRGQPQHF. As DNA, the CDR3 is TGTGCCAGCAGTTCCCGAGGGCAGCCCCAGCATTTT. The rearrangement links TRBV7-9 to TRBJ1-5; the D is unclear. V shed 6 bases and J shed 7 bases, with 10 bases lying between them. CDR1 and CDR2 from the germline V gene are SEHNR and FQNEAQ (reference sequence). The length of the CDR3 is 12 residues.

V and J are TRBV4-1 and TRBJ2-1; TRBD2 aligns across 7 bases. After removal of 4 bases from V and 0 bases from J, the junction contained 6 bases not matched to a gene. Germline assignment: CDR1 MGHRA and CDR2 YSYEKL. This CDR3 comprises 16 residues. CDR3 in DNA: TGCGCCAGCAGCCTCCTAGGGAGGGGCTCCTACAATGAGCAGTTCTTC. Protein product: CASSLLGRGSYNEQFF.

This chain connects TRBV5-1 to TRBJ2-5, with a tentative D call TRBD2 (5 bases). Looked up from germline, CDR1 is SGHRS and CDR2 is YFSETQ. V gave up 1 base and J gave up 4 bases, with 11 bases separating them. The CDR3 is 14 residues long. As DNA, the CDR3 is TGCGCCAGCAGCTTGAAGGGTAGCGCAGAGACCCAGTACTTC. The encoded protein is CASSLKGSAETQYF.

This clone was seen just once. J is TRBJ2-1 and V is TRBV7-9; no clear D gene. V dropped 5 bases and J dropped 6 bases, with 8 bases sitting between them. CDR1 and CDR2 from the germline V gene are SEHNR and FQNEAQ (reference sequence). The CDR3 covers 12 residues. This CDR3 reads CASSRSGNEQFF. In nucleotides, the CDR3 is TGTGCCAGCAGCCGATCGGGCAATGAGCAGTTCTTC.

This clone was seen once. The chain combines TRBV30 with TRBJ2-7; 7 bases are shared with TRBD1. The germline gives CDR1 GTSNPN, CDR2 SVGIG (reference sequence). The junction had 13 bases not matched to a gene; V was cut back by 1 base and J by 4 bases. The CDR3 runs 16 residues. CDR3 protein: CAWSGPPSPGQYEQYF. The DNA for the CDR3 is TGTGCCTGGAGTGGACCGCCGAGCCCGGGACAGTACGAGCAGTACTTC.

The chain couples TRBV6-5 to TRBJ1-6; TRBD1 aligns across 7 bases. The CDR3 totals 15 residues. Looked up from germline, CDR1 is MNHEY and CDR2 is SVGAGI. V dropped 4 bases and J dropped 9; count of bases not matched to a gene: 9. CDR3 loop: CASSSRAPGGSPLHF. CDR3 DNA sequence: TGTGCCAGCAGTTCCCGGGCCCCAGGGGGTTCACCCCTCCACTTT.

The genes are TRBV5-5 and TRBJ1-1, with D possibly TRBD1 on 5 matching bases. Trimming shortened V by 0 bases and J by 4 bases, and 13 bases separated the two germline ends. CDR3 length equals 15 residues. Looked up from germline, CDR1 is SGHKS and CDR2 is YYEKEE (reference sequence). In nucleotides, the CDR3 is TGTGCCAGCAGCTTGGTCGGGGGGTCAGGCACTGAAGCTTTCTTT. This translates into CASSLVGGSGTEAFF.

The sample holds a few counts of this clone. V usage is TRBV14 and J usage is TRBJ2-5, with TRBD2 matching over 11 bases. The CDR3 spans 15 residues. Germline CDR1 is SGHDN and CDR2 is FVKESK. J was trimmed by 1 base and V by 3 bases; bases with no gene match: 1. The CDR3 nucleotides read TGTGCCAGCAGCCAGGGACTAGCGGTCCAAGAGACCCAGTACTTC. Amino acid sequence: CASSQGLAVQETQYF. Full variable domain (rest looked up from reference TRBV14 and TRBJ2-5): EAGVTQFPSHSVIEKGQTVTLRCDPISGHDNLYWYRRVMGKEIKFLLHFVKESKQDESGMPNNRFLAERTGGTYSTLKVQPAELEDSGVYFCASSQGLAVQETQYFGPGTRLLVL.

The CDR3 protein is CASSPGTDEQYF. In DNA, the CDR3 is TGTGCCAGCAGCCCCGGGACAGACGAGCAGTACTTC. V gene TRBV7-6 combines with J gene TRBJ2-7; TRBD1 matches at 7 bases. The CDR3 is 12 amino acids. Losses at the gene ends were 5 bases for V and 5 bases for J; bases not matched to a gene: 3. CDR1 is SGHVS and CDR2 is FNYEAQ in the germline V gene.

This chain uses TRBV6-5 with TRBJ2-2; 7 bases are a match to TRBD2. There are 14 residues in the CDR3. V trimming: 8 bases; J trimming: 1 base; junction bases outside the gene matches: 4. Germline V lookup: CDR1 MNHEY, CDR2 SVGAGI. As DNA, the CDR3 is TGTGCCAGCCGATCTAGCGGGAACACCGGGGAGCTGTTTTTT. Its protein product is CASRSSGNTGELFF.

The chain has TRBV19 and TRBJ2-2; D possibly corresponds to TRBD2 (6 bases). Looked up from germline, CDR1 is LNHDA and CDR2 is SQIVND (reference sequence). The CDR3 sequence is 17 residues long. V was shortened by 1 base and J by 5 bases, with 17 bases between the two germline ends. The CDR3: CASSIGSRGAGTGELFF. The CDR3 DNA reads TGTGCCAGTAGTATAGGTTCACGGGGCGCGGGGACCGGGGAGCTGTTTTTT.

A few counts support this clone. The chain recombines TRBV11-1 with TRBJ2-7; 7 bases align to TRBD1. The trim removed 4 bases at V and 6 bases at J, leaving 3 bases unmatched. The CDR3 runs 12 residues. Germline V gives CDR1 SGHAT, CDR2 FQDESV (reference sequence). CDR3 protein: CASSSTGFEQYF. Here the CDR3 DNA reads TGTGCCAGCAGCTCGACAGGGTTCGAGCAGTACTTC.

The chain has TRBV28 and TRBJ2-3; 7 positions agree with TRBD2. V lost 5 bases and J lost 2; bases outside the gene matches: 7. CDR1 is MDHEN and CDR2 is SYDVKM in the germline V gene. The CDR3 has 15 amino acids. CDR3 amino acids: CASSPGRDVTDTQYF. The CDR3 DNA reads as TGTGCCAGCAGTCCAGGGAGGGATGTCACAGATACGCAGTATTTT.

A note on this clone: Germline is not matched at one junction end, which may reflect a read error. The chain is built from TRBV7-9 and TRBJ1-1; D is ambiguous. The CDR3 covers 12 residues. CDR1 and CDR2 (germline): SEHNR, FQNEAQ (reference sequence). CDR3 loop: CSSSSGLPEAFF. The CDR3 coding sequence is TGTTCCAGCAGCTCAGGTCTCCCTGAAGCTTTCTTT.

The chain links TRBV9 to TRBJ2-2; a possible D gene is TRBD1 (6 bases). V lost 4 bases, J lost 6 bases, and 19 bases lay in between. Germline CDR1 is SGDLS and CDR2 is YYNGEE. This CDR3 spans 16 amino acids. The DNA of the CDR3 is TGTGCCAGCAGCATTCGGACAGATATTTTTCCCGGGGAGCTGTTTTTT. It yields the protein CASSIRTDIFPGELFF.